A single sample is the source of the 19 T cell receptor beta chains below, sequenced in a study of cytomegalovirus exposure and HLA in healthy donors. Assay used: immunoSEQ multiplex PCR; TCRdb lists only in-frame clones, some missing. The table shows about 150,000 clones, with 86% occurring only once. The specimen was PBMCs. Receptor source: a human donor in good health.

This chain joins TRBV27 and TRBJ2-7; the match to TRBD2 covers 11 bases. The germline V gene encodes CDR1 MNHEY and CDR2 SMNVEV (reference sequence). The CDR3 sequence is 16 residues long. Trimming cost V 10 bases and J 2 bases; bases outside gene matches: 13. CDR3 in amino acids: CATETSGIRGTYEQYF. The DNA of the CDR3 is TGTGCCACGGAGACTAGCGGGATACGGGGTACCTACGAGCAGTACTTC.

The chain couples TRBV5-1 to TRBJ1-1, with D maybe TRBD1 (5 bases). V lost 3 bases to trimming and J lost 2 bases, with 11 bases between them. This CDR3 is 14 amino acids long. In germline, CDR1 is SGHRS, CDR2 YFSETQ. The CDR3 here is CASSSTTANTEAFF. The CDR3 DNA sequence: TGCGCCAGCAGCTCCACGACAGCTAACACTGAAGCTTTCTTT. Together with reference TRBV5-1 and TRBJ1-1, the CDR3 gives the full variable domain: KAGVTQTPRYLIKTRGQQVTLSCSPISGHRSVSWYQQTPGQGLQFLFEYFSETQRNKGNFPGRFSGRQFSNSRSEMNVSTLELGDSALYLCASSSTTANTEAFFGQGTRLTVV.

V is TRBV19 and J is TRBJ1-5, with 10 nucleotides matching TRBD1. Germline CDR1 LNHDA, CDR2 SQIVND (reference sequence). The CDR3 has 17 residues. V lost 6 bases to trimming and J lost 5 bases; unmatched junction nucleotides: 13. The CDR3 reads CASSLLEGQGIYQPQHF. Written as DNA, the CDR3 is TGTGCCAGTAGCCTCTTAGAGGGACAGGGGATCTATCAGCCCCAGCATTTT. The complete variable domain, with remaining parts taken from reference TRBV19 and TRBJ1-5, reads DGGITQSPKYLFRKEGQNVTLSCEQNLNHDAMYWYRQDPGQGLRLIYYSQIVNDFQKGDIAEGYSVSREKKESFPLTVTSAQKNPTAFYLCASSLLEGQGIYQPQHFGDGTRLSIL.

This chain joins TRBV2 and TRBJ2-3; a possible D gene is TRBD1 (5 bases). This CDR3 spans 14 amino acids. CDR1 is SNHLY and CDR2 is FYNNEI in the germline V gene. V was clipped by 7 bases and J by 0 bases, with 11 bases between them. CDR3 sequence reads: CASIGARSTDTQYF. The DNA of the CDR3 is TGTGCCAGCATTGGGGCCCGTAGCACAGATACGCAGTATTTT.

As DNA, the CDR3 is TGTGCCAGCAGCGCAGGGTATTCCGGGGAGCTGTTTTTT. It specifies CASSAGYSGELFF. The chain recombines TRBV9 with TRBJ2-2, with D possibly being TRBD1 (5 bases). This CDR3 region has 13 residues. Trimming took 3 bases from V and 6 from J, leaving 9 bases between them. Germline V gene lookup returns CDR1 SGDLS and CDR2 YYNGEE.

The V and J genes are TRBV5-1 and TRBJ1-2; 9 nucleotides agree with TRBD1. CDR1 and CDR2 (germline): SGHRS, YFSETQ. This CDR3 contains 14 residues. V lost 1 base, J lost 8 bases, and 6 bases stayed unmatched. The CDR3 DNA follows: TGCGCCAGCAGCTTGTTGGACAGGGGCAGCGGCTACACCTTC. This gives the protein CASSLLDRGSGYTF.

V usage is TRBV4-2 and J usage is TRBJ2-1; possibly TRBD1 for D (6 bases). The length of the CDR3 is 17 residues. Germline V gene sequence: CDR1 LGHNA, CDR2 YNFKEQ. V lost 5 bases and J lost 0, with 17 bases in between. The CDR3 DNA follows: TGTGCCAGCAGCTCCACAAGAGGGGGAAGCTCCTACAATGAGCAGTTCTTC. Protein product: CASSSTRGGSSYNEQFF.

This clone came up once. This sequence joins TRBV6-1 and TRBJ2-5; 7 positions agree with TRBD2. The CDR3 runs 18 residues. In germline, CDR1 is MNHNS, CDR2 SASEGT. After removal of 4 bases from V and 0 bases from J, the junction contained 14 bases not matched to a gene. The CDR3 DNA reads as TGTGCCAGCAGTGTAGACCGCCTAGCGGACCCGTACCAAGAGACCCAGTACTTC. As protein: CASSVDRLADPYQETQYF.

This clone was observed once. The chain recombines TRBV4-2 with TRBJ2-1; D uncertain. Germline V gene data show CDR1 as LGHNA and CDR2 as YNFKEQ. This CDR3 spans 16 amino acids. With 1 base removed from V and 7 bases from J, the gap between germline ends came to 17 bases. CDR3 loop: CASSQGRSFDSNEQFF. As DNA, the CDR3 is TGTGCCAGCAGCCAAGGTAGGAGCTTTGACTCGAATGAGCAGTTCTTC.

CDR3 sequence: CASSFRRGGLETQYF. CDR3 DNA: TGTGCCAGCAGTTTCAGGCGGGGGGGCCTGGAGACCCAGTACTTC. The V call is TRBV27, the J call TRBJ2-5; 9 bases agree with TRBD2. The germline V gene has CDR1 MNHEY and CDR2 SMNVEV (reference sequence). J gave up 5 bases and V 3 bases, and 7 bases lay outside the gene matches. This CDR3 is built from 15 residues.

The gene calls are TRBV28 and TRBJ1-4, with 9 bases identical to TRBD1. This CDR3 spans 15 amino acids. V was clipped by 6 bases and J by 4 bases; unmatched bases: 6. Per germline, CDR1 MDHEN and CDR2 SYDVKM. The CDR3 DNA reads TGTGCCAGCAGATCCCGGGACAGGGTTAATGAAAAACTGTTTTTT. It translates to CASRSRDRVNEKLFF.

This clone has more than one count but fewer than ten. The chain recombines TRBV5-1 with TRBJ1-2; no firm D call. The CDR3 is 12 residues long. Germline V gives CDR1 SGHRS, CDR2 YFSETQ. V lost 4 bases and J 5 bases, leaving 9 bases between the germline ends. CDR3 protein: CASSVDFYGYTF. DNA for the CDR3: TGCGCCAGCAGCGTGGACTTTTATGGCTACACCTTC.

This clone has just a few counts. This sequence joins TRBV7-8 and TRBJ1-5; 8 bases line up with TRBD1. The CDR3 contains 16 residues. The V gene end was trimmed by 1 base and the J gene end by 6 bases; junction bases not matched to a gene: 8. Germline V gene sequence: CDR1 SGHVS, CDR2 FQNEAQ. The CDR3 protein is CASSLVPDRGSQPQHF. Here the CDR3 DNA reads TGTGCCAGCAGCTTAGTCCCTGACAGGGGAAGTCAGCCCCAGCATTTT.

This clone came up once. This chain links TRBV9 with TRBJ1-3, with no clear D. The CDR3 consists of 16 residues. Trimming shortened V by 2 bases and J by 0 bases, and 12 bases separated the two germline ends. Germline V gene lookup returns CDR1 SGDLS and CDR2 YYNGEE. This chain's CDR3 is CASSVRGYGSGNTIYF. CDR3 nucleotide sequence: TGTGCCAGCAGCGTGAGAGGGTACGGCTCTGGAAACACCATATATTTT.

The chain employs TRBV2 and TRBJ2-1; D is perhaps TRBD2 (6 bases). The V gene lost 5 bases and the J gene lost 8 bases, with 19 bases spanning the gap. The CDR3 covers 15 residues. Per the germline V gene, CDR1 is SNHLY and CDR2 is FYNNEI. CDR3 in DNA: TGTGCCAGCAGTCGTAGCGGAGGAGGAGGGGATGAGCAGTTCTTC. This translates into CASSRSGGGGDEQFF.

This chain joins TRBV28 and TRBJ1-4, with D possibly TRBD1 on 6 matching bases. V lost 2 bases and J lost 8, with 15 bases in between. Per germline, CDR1 MDHEN and CDR2 SYDVKM. This CDR3 spans 15 amino acids. In DNA, the CDR3 is TGTGCCAGCAGTTTACTAGACAGGAGGATGGAAAAACTGTTTTTT. It specifies CASSLLDRRMEKLFF.

The rearrangement joins TRBV10-1 to TRBJ1-5; the D gene is possibly TRBD1 (5 bases). The CDR3 is made up of 16 amino acids. The V and J ends lost 4 bases and 1 base respectively, with 14 bases between them. Germline CDR1 and CDR2: WNHNN and SYGVQD (reference sequence). For the CDR3, the DNA is TGCGCCAGCAGTGGTCGGCGTCAGGGAAGCAATCAGCCCCAGCATTTT. It translates to CASSGRRQGSNQPQHF.

The V call is TRBV4-3, the J call TRBJ1-1; D possibly corresponds to TRBD1 (6 bases). The germline gives CDR1 LGHNA, CDR2 YSLEER. The CDR3 is 14 residues long. The V end lost 4 bases, the J end lost 7 bases, and 16 bases lay between the germline ends. This CDR3 is CASSRSQGTLEAFF. The CDR3 DNA sequence: TGCGCCAGCAGCCGATCACAGGGTACCCTTGAAGCTTTCTTT.

On this clone: One end of the junction varies from germline; a read error may be responsible. Other DNA sequences from this sample encode an identical CDR3 as well. This chain joins TRBV29-1 and TRBJ1-2; D is undetermined. This CDR3 has 12 amino acids. Germline loops: CDR1 SQVTM, CDR2 ANQGSEA. This CDR3 is CSVQEGGYGYTF. The CDR3 bases are TGCAGCGTTCAAGAGGGCGGGTATGGCTACACCTTC.